Listed below are T cell receptor beta chains from one sample, sequenced in a study of cytomegalovirus exposure and HLA in healthy donors. TCRdb's table, derived via immunoSEQ multiplex PCR, lists solely in-frame clones and lacks some. The table includes more than 100,000 clones, roughly 82% detected once. The sample consisted of PBMCs. These receptors all stem from a human donor in good health. Both conserved end residues are part of each CDR3. Fields, in order: CDR3 DNA, CDR3 protein, D gene, V gene, J gene, CDR3 length, clone size. A D gene is named only where the DNA matches it firmly. Clone size appears in some rows only: once, few, many, or a class for an expanded clone.

CDR3nt: TGTGCCACCAGCAATCAGGACAGGGGCTCCTACAATGAGCAGTTCTTC; CDR3aa: CATSNQDRGSYNEQFF; d_gene: TRBD1; v_gene: TRBV15; j_gene: TRBJ2-1; len: 16; abundance: .
CDR3nt: TGTGCCAGCAGTTTCAGGTCGGGCAATCAGCCCCAGCATTTT; CDR3aa: CASSFRSGNQPQHF; d_gene: .; v_gene: TRBV27; j_gene: TRBJ1-5; len: 14; abundance: .
CDR3nt: TGTGCCAGTAGTACGGACAGTAGCTCCTACGAGCAGTACTTC; CDR3aa: CASSTDSSSYEQYF; d_gene: .; v_gene: TRBV19; j_gene: TRBJ2-7; len: 14; abundance: .
CDR3nt: TGCAGTGCGGATAACAGGATTGGCTACACCTTC; CDR3aa: CSADNRIGYTF; d_gene: .; v_gene: TRBV20-1; j_gene: TRBJ1-2; len: 11; abundance: .
CDR3nt: TGTGCCAGCAGCAGATTAGCGGGTGGCTCCTACAATGAGCAGTTCTTC; CDR3aa: CASSRLAGGSYNEQFF; d_gene: TRBD2; v_gene: TRBV11-2; j_gene: TRBJ2-1; len: 16; abundance: .
CDR3nt: TGCGCCAGCAGCTTGGAACTTGATTATGGCTACACCTTC; CDR3aa: CASSLELDYGYTF; d_gene: .; v_gene: TRBV5-1; j_gene: TRBJ1-2; len: 13; abundance: .
CDR3nt: TGTGCCAGCACCCCAGGGGCTAGCGGGAGGGGACATGAGCAGTTCTTC; CDR3aa: CASTPGASGRGHEQFF; d_gene: TRBD2; v_gene: TRBV7-3; j_gene: TRBJ2-1; len: 16; abundance: once
CDR3nt: TGTGCCAGCAACCACTTGTCCAACTCCTACGAGCAGTACTTC; CDR3aa: CASNHLSNSYEQYF; d_gene: .; v_gene: TRBV6-1; j_gene: TRBJ2-7; len: 14; abundance: .
CDR3nt: TGTGCCAGTAGGAAGACAGGGACCACCGGGGAGCTGTTTTTT; CDR3aa: CASRKTGTTGELFF; d_gene: TRBD1; v_gene: TRBV19; j_gene: TRBJ2-2; len: 14; abundance: .
CDR3nt: TGCGCCAGCAGCCCGCAGGCGGGGGCCAGCACAGATACGCAGTATTTT; CDR3aa: CASSPQAGASTDTQYF; d_gene: .; v_gene: TRBV5-1; j_gene: TRBJ2-3; len: 16; abundance: .
CDR3nt: TGTGCCAGCAGCCCCCACCTCGACAGCTATAACACCGGGGAGCTGTTTTTT; CDR3aa: CASSPHLDSYNTGELFF; d_gene: .; v_gene: TRBV7-3; j_gene: TRBJ2-2; len: 17; abundance: .
CDR3nt: TGTGCCAGCAGCTTAGGTAGCCTCGATTGGGCTAGCGGGAGAGGGACCCAGTACTTC; CDR3aa: CASSLGSLDWASGRGTQYF; d_gene: TRBD2; v_gene: TRBV7-6; j_gene: TRBJ2-5; len: 19; abundance: .
CDR3nt: TGTGCCATCAGTGCAGATACAGGGTCTGGGTATGGCTACACCTTC; CDR3aa: CAISADTGSGYGYTF; d_gene: .; v_gene: TRBV10-3; j_gene: TRBJ1-2; len: 15; abundance: .
CDR3nt: TGTGCCACCAGCAGAGGGGGCGCGTCCGGAAACACCATATATTTT; CDR3aa: CATSRGGASGNTIYF; d_gene: .; v_gene: TRBV15; j_gene: TRBJ1-3; len: 15; abundance: .
CDR3nt: TGTGCCAGCAGCTTTACTAGCGTCTCCTACAATGAGCAGTTCTTC; CDR3aa: CASSFTSVSYNEQFF; d_gene: TRBD2; v_gene: TRBV11-2; j_gene: TRBJ2-1; len: 15; abundance: once
CDR3nt: TGCGCCAGCAGTGAGTTAGGACTAGCGGCCGCCACCACAGATACGCAGTATTTT; CDR3aa: CASSELGLAAATTDTQYF; d_gene: TRBD2; v_gene: TRBV10-1; j_gene: TRBJ2-3; len: 18; abundance: once
CDR3nt: TGCGCCAGCAGCTTTACTAGCGGGGAAAGCTCCTACAATGAGCAGTTCTTC; CDR3aa: CASSFTSGESSYNEQFF; d_gene: TRBD2; v_gene: TRBV5-1; j_gene: TRBJ2-1; len: 17; abundance: .
CDR3nt: TGTGCCAGCAGCTTCAGGGGGCGGCGGGATCAGCCCCAGCATTTT; CDR3aa: CASSFRGRRDQPQHF; d_gene: TRBD1; v_gene: TRBV6-5; j_gene: TRBJ1-5; len: 15; abundance: few